This T cell receptor (beta chain) was identified in a study of T cells in Graves' hyperthyroidism and ophthalmopathy. It was RNA transcripts that yielded the amplified TCR beta CDR3 regions. The HTBI set primed first-round TCR CDR3 RT-PCR. TCRdb processed the multiplex PCR reads anew with MiXCR; each CDR3 protein has one entry. This table holds about 410,000 distinct CDR3 sequences, 14% found once. Per germline, CDR1 SQVTM and CDR2 ANQGSEA. V was trimmed by 2 bases and J by 1 base, leaving 8 bases between them. This CDR3 region has 13 residues. There are a few counts of this clonotype. Its antigen remains unidentified. General observations from the study: Most clonotypes expanded in thyroid above 0.001 were likewise present in blood.

The chain is built from TRBV29-1 and TRBJ1-1, with a possible D match to TRBD1 (5 bases). The sequenced sample consisted of blood. This TCR was sampled from a woman aged 25 to 39 with Graves' ophthalmopathy. The CDR3 DNA reads TGCAGCGTTGAACCGGGGGGGAACACTGAAGCTTTCTTT. It translates to CSVEPGGNTEAFF.